These 13 T cell receptor beta chains share one sample of origin, sequenced in a study of blood T cell repertoires in COVID-19. Method: immunoSEQ multiplex PCR; TCRdb's copy keeps in-frame clones and lacks some. The sample holds 150,000 to 200,000 clones, roughly nine tenths seen once. What was sequenced was peripheral blood. Receptors originate from a woman in her seventies with acute or convalescent COVID-19.

This sequence joins TRBV5-6 and TRBJ1-1, with a tentative D call TRBD1 (6 bases). This CDR3 is built from 14 residues. Trimming took 2 bases from V and 3 from J, leaving 11 bases between them. The germline V gene has CDR1 SGHDT and CDR2 YYEEEE. In nucleotides, the CDR3 is TGTGCCAGCAGCTTACAGGGCGCGTACACTGAAGCTTTCTTT. Its protein is CASSLQGAYTEAFF.

V gene TRBV19 combines with J gene TRBJ2-3; 8 positions match TRBD1. The germline V gene encodes CDR1 LNHDA and CDR2 SQIVND (reference sequence). The CDR3 spans 16 residues. The junction had 8 bases not matched to a gene; V was cut back by 0 bases and J by 6 bases. The CDR3 loop is CASSIDPLTGVDTQYF. In DNA form, the CDR3 reads TGTGCCAGTAGTATAGATCCATTGACAGGGGTTGATACGCAGTATTTT.

J is TRBJ2-6 and V is TRBV11-3; 7 nucleotides line up with TRBD1. Per germline, CDR1 SGHNT and CDR2 YENEEA. With 5 bases clipped from V and 0 bases from J, the junction kept 4 bases outside the gene matches. The length of the CDR3 is 16 residues. The DNA of the CDR3 is TGTGCCAGCAGCCCCACAGGGGACTCTGGGGCCAACGTCCTGACTTTC. This translates into CASSPTGDSGANVLTF.

To note about this clone: The sample carries other DNA sequences with the same CDR3. V and J are TRBV5-1 and TRBJ2-7, with 9 bases fitting TRBD1. J was trimmed by 2 bases and V by 4 bases; bases with no gene match: 4. Germline CDR1 reads SGHRS; CDR2 reads YFSETQ. There are 14 residues in the CDR3. The CDR3 spells CASSPGQGAYEQYF. The DNA of the CDR3 is TGCGCCAGCAGCCCGGGACAGGGAGCCTACGAGCAGTACTTC.

This clone was picked up one time. The gene calls are TRBV6-5 and TRBJ2-1, with 7 bases that match TRBD2. V trimming: 5 bases; J trimming: 8 bases; junction bases outside the gene matches: 9. The CDR3 consists of 14 residues. Germline V gives CDR1 MNHEY, CDR2 SVGAGI. CDR3 protein: CASSPDWGGDEQFF. CDR3 nucleotides: TGTGCCAGCAGTCCCGACTGGGGAGGGGATGAGCAGTTCTTC.

The chain is built from TRBV20-1 and TRBJ2-5; tentatively, D is TRBD1 or TRBD2 (6 bases each). In germline, CDR1 is DFQATT, CDR2 SNEGSKA (reference sequence). The CDR3 extends over 13 amino acids. The germline V and J ends were trimmed by 3 bases and 5 bases, with 13 bases remaining between them. Here the CDR3 reads CSASGGLGETQYF. DNA for the CDR3: TGCAGTGCTAGTGGGGGGCTAGGGGAGACCCAGTACTTC.

The V gene is TRBV10-3, the J gene TRBJ2-1; the match to TRBD1 covers 9 bases. The V segment lost 3 bases and the J segment 10 bases; nucleotides outside the gene matches: 10. CDR3 length: 15 residues. Germline CDR1 and CDR2: ENHRY and SYGVKD. The chain's CDR3 is CAISDMDRGVWEQFF. DNA of the CDR3: TGTGCCATCAGTGACATGGACAGGGGTGTCTGGGAGCAGTTCTTC.

The chain links TRBV14 to TRBJ2-2; D is ambiguous. In germline, CDR1 is SGHDN, CDR2 FVKESK. V shed 4 bases and J shed 6 bases, with 6 bases lying between them. The CDR3 runs 12 residues. The CDR3 DNA follows: TGTGCCAGCAGCCGAGGCCCCGGGGAGCTGTTTTTT. This gives the protein CASSRGPGELFF.

This clone was recorded once. The V and J genes are TRBV11-2 and TRBJ2-5; 12 nucleotides line up with TRBD1. J was trimmed by 9 bases and V by 4 bases; bases with no gene match: 9. The length of the CDR3 is 15 residues. The germline gives CDR1 SGHAT, CDR2 FQNNGV. Here the CDR3 reads CASSSTGTGGRAQYF. The DNA for the CDR3 is TGTGCCAGCAGCTCTACCGGGACAGGGGGCAGGGCCCAGTACTTC. Based on the CDR3 plus reference TRBV11-2 and TRBJ2-5, the full variable domain is EAGVAQSPRYKIIEKRQSVAFWCNPISGHATLYWYQQILGQGPKLLIQFQNNGVVDDSQLPKDRFSAERLKGVDSTLKIQPAKLEDSAVYLCASSSTGTGGRAQYFGPGTRLLVL.

V and J are TRBV3-1 (or the pseudogene TRBV3-2) and TRBJ2-3; no reliable D call. This CDR3 has 15 residues. The germline V gene has CDR1 LGHDT and CDR2 YNNKEL (reference sequence). V was cut by 3 bases and J by 4 bases, with 14 bases left in between. CDR3 region: CASSQTVTVADTQYF. Written as DNA, the CDR3 is TGTGCCAGCAGCCAGACCGTCACAGTTGCAGATACGCAGTATTTT.

The chain recombines TRBV3-1 (or the pseudogene TRBV3-2) with TRBJ1-3; 10 nucleotides line up with TRBD1. V shed 2 bases, J shed 4 bases, and the junction held 14 bases outside the gene matches. Germline CDR1 is LGHDT and CDR2 is YNNKEL (reference sequence). CDR3 size: 19 residues. In DNA, the CDR3 is TGTGCCAGCAGCCAATTTCCCCCGGACAGGGGGAACCCCGGAAACACCATATATTTT. It encodes CASSQFPPDRGNPGNTIYF.

CDR3 in DNA: TGTGCCAGCAGCTTCGGACTAGCGGGACCCCCCTACGAGCAGTACTTC. As protein: CASSFGLAGPPYEQYF. The chain links TRBV5-4 to TRBJ2-7; 12 bases align to TRBD2. Germline lookup yields CDR1 SGHNT and CDR2 YYREEE (reference sequence). CDR3 length: 16 residues. V lost 2 bases, J lost 2 bases, and 5 bases stayed unmatched.

This chain connects TRBV5-5 to TRBJ1-1; TRBD1 is a possible D gene (6 bases). The V end lost 1 base, the J end lost 1 base, and 8 bases lay between the germline ends. Germline loops: CDR1 SGHKS, CDR2 YYEKEE (reference sequence). The CDR3 consists of 14 residues. The DNA for the CDR3 is TGTGCCAGCAGCTTGCAACAGGGGAACACTGAAGCTTTCTTT. Encoded protein: CASSLQQGNTEAFF. Full variable domain (missing parts from reference TRBV5-5 and TRBJ1-1): DAGVTQSPTHLIKTRGQQVTLRCSPISGHKSVSWYQQVLGQGPQFIFQYYEKEERGRGNFPDRFSARQFPNYSSELNVNALLLGDSALYLCASSLQQGNTEAFFGQGTRLTVV.